Given below is one T cell receptor beta chain in context. This sample is part of a study of patients and donors after allogeneic stem cell transplantation. In TCRdb, the RT-PCR reads were re-called with MiXCR into one record per CDR3 protein. This table has 800,000 to 1,000,000 distinct CDR3 sequences, roughly 18% appearing once. The sequenced material came from blood, either unsorted or a sorted T cell fraction (not recorded which). This TCR was recovered from a human donor who was either an allogeneic HSCT recipient or a stem cell or donor lymphocyte infusion donor (not recorded which). It is not recorded whose cells these are; they may come from a transplant donor.

This CDR3 reads CSVDFYGAKNIQYF. The CDR3 region has the DNA TGCAGCGTTGACTTTTACGGCGCCAAAAACATTCAGTACTTC. The chain recombines TRBV29-1 with TRBJ2-4; no firm D call. Deletions cut 3 bases from V and 1 base from J, with 10 bases between. Germline values: CDR1 SQVTM, CDR2 ANQGSEA. The CDR3 consists of 14 residues.